The rows below give T cell receptor beta chains drawn from one sample of a study of control samples from healthy donors and cancer patients. The protocol was immunoSEQ multiplex PCR, while the TCRdb copy is restricted to in-frame clones and leaves out a portion. The table records approximately 86,000 clones, 80% to 95% of them present only once. What was sequenced was blood. The source is a woman aged 25 to 45 in good health. The CDR3 runs from the conserved cysteine through the conserved F or W. A D gene is named only where the DNA matches it firmly. Clone sizes are given selectively: once, few, many, or a class where the clone is expanded.

D gene: NA
J gene: TRBJ1-1
clone size: NA
V gene: TRBV4-1
CDR3 protein: CASSPVGRKYTEAFF
CDR3 DNA: TGCGCCAGCAGCCCCGTGGGACGGAAATACACTGAAGCTTTCTTT

D gene: NA
J gene: TRBJ1-3
clone size: NA
V gene: TRBV5-1
CDR3 protein: CASTLGSYGNTIYF
CDR3 DNA: TGCGCCAGCACCTTAGGTTCATATGGAAACACCATATATTTT

D gene: NA
J gene: TRBJ1-1
clone size: NA
V gene: TRBV11-2
CDR3 protein: CASSLGRDREAFF
CDR3 DNA: TGTGCCAGCAGCTTAGGTCGAGACAGGGAAGCTTTCTTT

D gene: TRBD1
J gene: TRBJ1-2
clone size: NA
V gene: TRBV2
CDR3 protein: CAQPPGDRGYNYGYTF
CDR3 DNA: TGTGCCCAACCCCCGGGGGACAGGGGCTATAACTATGGCTACACCTTC

D gene: TRBD2
J gene: TRBJ2-7
clone size: NA
V gene: TRBV11-2
CDR3 protein: CASSIGLGSYEQYF
CDR3 DNA: TGTGCCAGCAGCATAGGACTAGGCTCCTACGAGCAGTACTTC

D gene: TRBD1
J gene: TRBJ1-5
clone size: NA
V gene: TRBV18
CDR3 protein: CASSRGQGRNQPQHF
CDR3 DNA: TGTGCCAGCTCACGCGGACAGGGAAGGAATCAGCCCCAGCATTTT

D gene: TRBD1
J gene: TRBJ1-1
clone size: NA
V gene: TRBV5-1
CDR3 protein: CASSWGQGNTEAFF
CDR3 DNA: TGCGCCAGCAGCTGGGGACAGGGAAACACTGAAGCTTTCTTT

D gene: NA
J gene: TRBJ2-1
clone size: NA
V gene: TRBV12-3/TRBV12-4
CDR3 protein: CASSSPLGEQFF
CDR3 DNA: TGTGCCAGCAGTTCCCCCCTAGGTGAGCAGTTCTTC

D gene: TRBD1
J gene: TRBJ1-1
clone size: NA
V gene: TRBV5-6
CDR3 protein: CASSLIDRVNTEAFF
CDR3 DNA: TGTGCCAGCAGCTTGATAGACAGGGTGAACACTGAAGCTTTCTTT

D gene: NA
J gene: TRBJ1-2
clone size: NA
V gene: TRBV30
CDR3 protein: CAWSVSTEYGYTF
CDR3 DNA: TGTGCCTGGAGTGTATCCACAGAATATGGCTACACCTTC

D gene: TRBD1
J gene: TRBJ1-5
clone size: NA
V gene: TRBV6-1
CDR3 protein: CASSEAPGQGNQPQHF
CDR3 DNA: TGTGCCAGCAGTGAGGCCCCGGGACAGGGCAATCAGCCCCAGCATTTT

D gene: TRBD2
J gene: TRBJ2-7
clone size: NA
V gene: TRBV5-1
CDR3 protein: CASSLGAGGASYEQYF
CDR3 DNA: TGCGCCAGCAGCTTGGGTGCGGGAGGAGCCTCCTACGAGCAGTACTTC

D gene: NA
J gene: TRBJ2-7
clone size: NA
V gene: TRBV6-5
CDR3 protein: CASSYTGRHEQYF
CDR3 DNA: TGTGCCAGCAGTTACACAGGGCGCCACGAGCAGTACTTC

D gene: NA
J gene: TRBJ2-3
clone size: NA
V gene: TRBV7-2
CDR3 protein: CASSLENIGTDTQYF
CDR3 DNA: TGTGCCAGCAGCTTAGAGAACATCGGGACAGATACGCAGTATTTT

D gene: TRBD1
J gene: TRBJ2-4
clone size: NA
V gene: TRBV27
CDR3 protein: CASSFFGQGNIQYF
CDR3 DNA: TGTGCCAGCAGTTTTTTCGGACAGGGAAACATTCAGTACTTC

D gene: NA
J gene: TRBJ1-1
clone size: few
V gene: TRBV2
CDR3 protein: CASLVEGVGTEAFF
CDR3 DNA: TGTGCCAGCTTAGTCGAGGGAGTCGGTACTGAAGCTTTCTTT

D gene: TRBD1
J gene: TRBJ1-1
clone size: once
V gene: TRBV3-1/TRBV3-2
CDR3 protein: CASKNTGGTSMNTEAFF
CDR3 DNA: TGTGCCAGCAAAAATACAGGGGGAACCTCCATGAACACTGAAGCTTTCTTT

D gene: NA
J gene: TRBJ2-5
clone size: NA
V gene: TRBV5-6
CDR3 protein: CASSLANRGSGKETQYF
CDR3 DNA: TGTGCCAGCAGCTTGGCCAACCGAGGGAGCGGAAAAGAGACCCAGTACTTC

D gene: TRBD1
J gene: TRBJ1-2
clone size: once
V gene: TRBV7-3
CDR3 protein: CASSSSGQGAGGYTF
CDR3 DNA: TGTGCCAGCAGCTCCTCCGGACAGGGGGCAGGGGGCTACACCTTC

D gene: TRBD2
J gene: TRBJ2-7
clone size: NA
V gene: TRBV2
CDR3 protein: CASRSGTSGRYEQYF
CDR3 DNA: TGTGCCAGCAGGTCCGGGACTAGCGGGAGATACGAGCAGTACTTC

D gene: NA
J gene: TRBJ2-3
clone size: NA
V gene: TRBV5-4
CDR3 protein: CASSLFSSRDTQYF
CDR3 DNA: TGTGCCAGCAGCTTGTTCTCGAGTAGGGATACGCAGTATTTT

D gene: NA
J gene: TRBJ1-2
clone size: NA
V gene: TRBV24-1
CDR3 protein: CATSAETYGYTF
CDR3 DNA: TGTGCCACCAGCGCGGAAACGTATGGCTACACCTTC

D gene: NA
J gene: TRBJ1-4
clone size: NA
V gene: TRBV28
CDR3 protein: CASSSHRDDLEKLFF
CDR3 DNA: TGTGCCAGCAGTTCTCACCGGGACGACCTTGAAAAACTGTTTTTT

D gene: NA
J gene: TRBJ1-2
clone size: NA
V gene: TRBV12-3/TRBV12-4
CDR3 protein: CASSTGIEGGYTF
CDR3 DNA: TGTGCCAGCAGTACAGGGATCGAGGGTGGCTACACCTTC

D gene: NA
J gene: TRBJ1-2
clone size: NA
V gene: TRBV7-2
CDR3 protein: CASSLSGGGAQDGYTF
CDR3 DNA: TGTGCCAGCAGCTTATCCGGAGGGGGGGCGCAGGATGGCTACACCTTC